One sample yielded the 28 T cell receptor beta chains listed below, sequenced in a study of PD-L1 blockade in urothelial cancer. TCRdb's table, derived via immunoSEQ multiplex PCR, lists solely in-frame clones and lacks some. The sample records tens of thousands of clones, 84% being singletons. Documented time point: pretreatment peripheral blood. The sample here was PBMCs, taken around atezolizumab (anti-PD-L1) treatment. Every receptor here comes from a woman between 70 and 85 years old with urothelial cancer.

The chain employs TRBV30 and TRBJ1-1; no firm D call. The germline V gene has CDR1 GTSNPN and CDR2 SVGIG (reference sequence). With 0 bases removed from V and 3 bases from J, the gap between germline ends came to 11 bases. The CDR3 has 14 amino acids. Written as DNA, the CDR3 is TGTGCCTGGAGTGTACTGGAGCCGGACACTGAAGCTTTCTTT. Translation: CAWSVLEPDTEAFF.

The chain employs TRBV7-2 and TRBJ2-3; no clear D. The germline gives CDR1 SGHTA, CDR2 FQGNSA. Trimming took 1 base from V and 2 from J, leaving 10 bases between them. This CDR3 spans 15 amino acids. The CDR3 loop is CASSLGASPTDTQYF. The CDR3 region has the DNA TGTGCCAGCAGCTTAGGCGCTAGTCCCACAGATACGCAGTATTTT.

The chain has TRBV2 and TRBJ2-7, with 7 bases lining up with TRBD2. The CDR3 has 10 amino acids. The germline gives CDR1 SNHLY, CDR2 FYNNEI. The J segment lost 6 bases and the V segment lost 11 bases, leaving 4 bases of the junction unmatched. CDR3 loop: CAGGVFEQYF. The CDR3 DNA is TGTGCCGGGGGGGTTTTCGAGCAGTACTTC. The entire variable domain, with the rest obtained from reference TRBV2 and TRBJ2-7, is as follows: EPEVTQTPSHQVTQMGQEVILRCVPISNHLYFYWYRQILGQKVEFLVSFYNNEISEKSEIFDDQFSVERPDGSNFTLKIRSTKLEDSAMYFCAGGVFEQYFGPGTRLTVT.

This clone was recorded once. V gene TRBV28 combines with J gene TRBJ2-7, with TRBD1 identical over 10 bases. The CDR3 spans 15 residues. J lost 3 bases, V lost 5 bases, and 7 bases had no gene match. Germline assignment: CDR1 MDHEN and CDR2 SYDVKM. The CDR3 DNA is TGTGCCAGCAGTCGTCCCGGGACAGGGGTCTACGAGCAGTACTTC. It is translated as CASSRPGTGVYEQYF. The variable domain in full, with the rest retrieved from reference TRBV28 and TRBJ2-7, is DVKVTQSSRYLVKRTGEKVFLECVQDMDHENMFWYRQDPGLGLRLIYFSYDVKMKEKGDIPEGYSVSREKKERFSLILESASTNQTSMYLCASSRPGTGVYEQYFGPGTRLTVT.

The J gene is TRBJ1-5, the V gene TRBV28; perhaps TRBD1 as D (5 bases). The germline gives CDR1 MDHEN, CDR2 SYDVKM. This CDR3 contains 14 residues. The ends were cut back, 6 bases at V and 5 bases at J, with 14 bases in the middle. Here the CDR3 DNA reads TGTGCCAGCAGCGACGTCGGGGGTCATCAGCCCCAGCATTTT. Translated, it gives CASSDVGGHQPQHF.

This rearrangement joins TRBV11-2 to TRBJ1-4; the match to TRBD1 covers 9 bases. Per germline, CDR1 SGHAT and CDR2 FQNNGV. The CDR3 covers 16 residues. J lost 7 bases, V lost 3 bases, and 9 bases had no gene match. The CDR3 region has the DNA TGTGCCAGCAGCTTCCGAACAGGGGGCGTAACTGAAAAACTGTTTTTT. Translating gives CASSFRTGGVTEKLFF.

The V and J genes are TRBV28 and TRBJ2-7, with D perhaps TRBD2 (6 bases). This CDR3 is 13 amino acids long. V was cut by 5 bases and J by 4 bases, with 12 bases left in between. Germline CDR1 and CDR2: MDHEN and SYDVKM. The CDR3 is CASSGEAKYEQYF. The CDR3 bases are TGTGCCAGCAGTGGGGAGGCTAAGTACGAGCAGTACTTC.

The chain has TRBV7-2 and TRBJ1-3; D is unresolved. V was cut by 1 base and J by 0 bases, with 10 bases left in between. The germline V gene encodes CDR1 SGHTA and CDR2 FQGNSA. The CDR3 is 16 residues long. Written as DNA, the CDR3 is TGTGCCAGCAGCTTAGGCCCCGGTAGCTCTGGAAACACCATATATTTT. Amino acids: CASSLGPGSSGNTIYF. Full variable domain (rest looked up from reference TRBV7-2 and TRBJ1-3): GAGVSQSPSNKVTEKGKDVELRCDPISGHTALYWYRQSLGQGLEFLIYFQGNSAPDKSGLPSDRFSAERTGGSVSTLTIQRTQQEDSAVYLCASSLGPGSSGNTIYFGEGSWLTVV.

The J gene is TRBJ1-1, the V gene TRBV10-1, with TRBD1 matching 7 bases. Germline V gene data show CDR1 as WNHNN and CDR2 as SYGVQD (reference sequence). This CDR3 has 17 amino acids. V lost 0 bases, J lost 1 base, and 8 bases stayed unmatched. CDR3 sequence: CASSESKWDSGNTEAFF. Written as DNA, the CDR3 is TGCGCCAGCAGTGAGTCAAAGTGGGACAGTGGGAACACTGAAGCTTTCTTT.

The chain employs TRBV21-1 and TRBJ2-7; the tabulated D call, TRBD2, remains unverified against the DNA. TRBV21-1 is described as a pseudogene. The CDR3 runs 16 residues. CDR3 region: CASSKVRDLSKYEQYF. DNA for the CDR3: TGTGCCAGCAGCAAAGTGCGGGACCTCTCCAAATACGAGCAGTACTTC.

The CDR3 DNA reads as TGTGCCAGCAGCACATCCTGGACAGGGCCAGTAGCGTACGAGCAGTACTTC. Translation gives CASSTSWTGPVAYEQYF. This chain joins TRBV7-9 and TRBJ2-7; the match to TRBD1 covers 8 bases. The CDR3 has 17 amino acids. Germline V gives CDR1 SEHNR, CDR2 FQNEAQ (reference sequence). The J segment lost 4 bases and the V segment lost 5 bases, leaving 16 bases of the junction unmatched.

The chain has TRBV7-2 and TRBJ2-7, with 8 bases matching TRBD1. The V segment lost 1 base and the J segment 2 bases; nucleotides outside the gene matches: 10. Per germline, CDR1 SGHTA and CDR2 FQGNSA. The CDR3 has 17 amino acids. CDR3 sequence reads: CASSLVWGQESPYEQYF. CDR3 DNA: TGTGCCAGCAGCTTAGTGTGGGGACAGGAATCACCCTACGAGCAGTACTTC.

The chain employs TRBV14 and TRBJ2-7; 8 bases align to TRBD1. CDR1 and CDR2 from the germline V gene are SGHDN and FVKESK. The CDR3 is 15 residues long. Germline trimming cut 4 bases from V and 2 bases from J; bases unmatched to any gene: 7. As DNA, the CDR3 is TGTGCCAGCAGCCTTCTCGACAGGGGAGCCTACGAGCAGTACTTC. This gives the protein CASSLLDRGAYEQYF. Full variable domain (remainder filled in from reference TRBV14 and TRBJ2-7): EAGVTQFPSHSVIEKGQTVTLRCDPISGHDNLYWYRRVMGKEIKFLLHFVKESKQDESGMPNNRFLAERTGGTYSTLKVQPAELEDSGVYFCASSLLDRGAYEQYFGPGTRLTVT.

The rearrangement joins TRBV10-1 to TRBJ1-2, with D unclear. CDR3 size: 13 residues. Germline assignment: CDR1 WNHNN and CDR2 SYGVQD (reference sequence). V was clipped by 0 bases and J by 5 bases, with 7 bases between them. The CDR3 DNA follows: TGCGCCAGCAGTGAGTCCAGGTTTTATGGCTACACCTTC. It codes for CASSESRFYGYTF.

This rearrangement joins TRBV6-5 to TRBJ2-2; 15 bases align to TRBD2. Germline trimming cut 6 bases from V and 6 bases from J; bases unmatched to any gene: 2. CDR1 MNHEY and CDR2 SVGAGI come from the germline V gene. This CDR3 region has 15 residues. The CDR3 is CASSRTSGGAGELFF. The CDR3 DNA reads as TGTGCCAGCAGCAGGACTAGCGGGGGGGCCGGGGAGCTGTTTTTT.

Concerning this clone: Other DNA sequences in this sample translate to the same CDR3. The V call is TRBV5-1, the J call TRBJ2-7, with 9 nucleotides matching TRBD1. Germline loops: CDR1 SGHRS, CDR2 YFSETQ. The length of the CDR3 is 16 residues. Trimming cost V 1 base and J 4 bases; bases outside gene matches: 9. This chain's CDR3 is CASSLSPGQGEYEQYF. The CDR3 DNA reads as TGCGCCAGCAGCTTGTCCCCGGGACAGGGTGAATACGAGCAGTACTTC.

The V call is TRBV7-9, the J call TRBJ1-2; 7 nucleotides align to TRBD1. J gave up 3 bases and V 2 bases, and 3 bases lay outside the gene matches. This CDR3 contains 14 residues. Germline CDR1 and CDR2: SEHNR and FQNEAQ (reference sequence). Here the CDR3 reads CASSLFGTDYGYTF. The DNA of the CDR3 is TGTGCCAGCAGCTTATTCGGGACAGACTATGGCTACACCTTC. The entire variable domain, with the rest obtained from reference TRBV7-9 and TRBJ1-2, is as follows: DTGVSQNPRHKITKRGQNVTFRCDPISEHNRLYWYRQTLGQGPEFLTYFQNEAQLEKSRLLSDRFSAERPKGSFSTLEIQRTEQGDSAMYLCASSLFGTDYGYTFGSGTRLTVV.

This rearrangement joins TRBV7-9 to TRBJ2-2; D remains ambiguous. The CDR3 length is 13 residues. Trimming stripped 5 bases from V and 7 bases from J, with 11 bases between. Per germline, CDR1 SEHNR and CDR2 FQNEAQ (reference sequence). The CDR3 region has the DNA TGTGCCAGCAGCCCCCTCGCGGTCGGGGAGCTGTTTTTT. As protein: CASSPLAVGELFF. The full variable domain, with the rest looked up from reference TRBV7-9 and TRBJ2-2, is DTGVSQNPRHKITKRGQNVTFRCDPISEHNRLYWYRQTLGQGPEFLTYFQNEAQLEKSRLLSDRFSAERPKGSFSTLEIQRTEQGDSAMYLCASSPLAVGELFFGEGSRLTVL.

The rearrangement links TRBV5-1 to TRBJ2-2; TRBD2 matches 12 bases. Looked up from germline, CDR1 is SGHRS and CDR2 is YFSETQ. The junction had 5 bases not matched to a gene; V was cut back by 4 bases and J by 4 bases. The CDR3 is 16 amino acids. The CDR3 nucleotides read TGCGCCAGCAGCGCCACTAGCGGGGGGCCCACCGGGGAGCTGTTTTTT. As protein: CASSATSGGPTGELFF. Full variable domain (missing parts from reference TRBV5-1 and TRBJ2-2): KAGVTQTPRYLIKTRGQQVTLSCSPISGHRSVSWYQQTPGQGLQFLFEYFSETQRNKGNFPGRFSGRQFSNSRSEMNVSTLELGDSALYLCASSATSGGPTGELFFGEGSRLTVL.

As for this clone: In the same sample, other DNA sequences code for this CDR3. In DNA, the CDR3 is TGTGCCAGTAGTATTTCGGGACTAGCGGGAGCCTACGAGCAGTACTTC. Translated, it gives CASSISGLAGAYEQYF. The chain has TRBV19 and TRBJ2-7, with 14 bases lining up with TRBD2. The length of the CDR3 is 16 residues. V shed 3 bases, J shed 2 bases, and the junction held 3 bases outside the gene matches. Germline loops: CDR1 LNHDA, CDR2 SQIVND (reference sequence).

The CDR3 nucleotides are TGTGCCAGCAGTCCGAGCCGGGACAGATATAGCAATCAGCCCCAGCATTTT. It specifies CASSPSRDRYSNQPQHF. The chain carries TRBV28 and TRBJ1-5, with 7 bases aligning to TRBD1. This CDR3 has 17 amino acids. Germline CDR1 MDHEN, CDR2 SYDVKM. Unmatched junction bases numbered 10, after V lost 5 bases and J lost 0 bases.

The gene calls are TRBV5-1 and TRBJ1-4; 8 bases align to TRBD1. Losses at the gene ends were 1 base for V and 7 bases for J; bases not matched to a gene: 6. Germline CDR1 and CDR2: SGHRS and YFSETQ. CDR3 length: 15 amino acids. The CDR3 DNA is TGCGCCAGCAGCTTGCCCGGGACAGGAGGTGAAAAACTGTTTTTT. It is translated as CASSLPGTGGEKLFF.

The genes are TRBV28 and TRBJ2-7, with TRBD2 matching over 8 bases. Germline values: CDR1 MDHEN, CDR2 SYDVKM. The CDR3 covers 14 residues. V lost 8 bases, J lost 5 bases, and 11 bases stayed unmatched. The CDR3 nucleotides read TGTGCCAGCTGTGTCTCGGGGGGGATCCACGAGCAGTACTTC. This translates into CASCVSGGIHEQYF.

V gene TRBV29-1 combines with J gene TRBJ2-7, with D uncertain. The CDR3 is 12 amino acids. V lost 7 bases to trimming and J lost 5 bases, with 15 bases between them. The V gene's germline CDR1 is SQVTM and CDR2 ANQGSEA. DNA of the CDR3: TGCAGCGCGATGAACGAGAGCGACGAGCAGTACTTC. Translating gives CSAMNESDEQYF.

The rearrangement links TRBV5-1 to TRBJ2-7, with D perhaps TRBD2 (6 bases). V was pared by 3 bases and J by 3 bases, with 16 bases between. CDR1 is SGHRS, CDR2 YFSETQ, per germline. The CDR3 consists of 15 residues. CDR3: CASSSTGTAIYEQYF. DNA for the CDR3: TGCGCCAGCAGCTCAACCGGGACTGCTATCTACGAGCAGTACTTC.

The CDR3 nucleotides read TGTGCCAGCTCAAGAAACAGGGGCGGCGAGACCCAGTACTTC. Protein: CASSRNRGGETQYF. The chain carries TRBV18 and TRBJ2-5; 7 bases agree with TRBD1. Germline-derived CDR1 and CDR2 are KGHSH and LQKENI. Germline trimming cut 5 bases from V and 5 bases from J; bases unmatched to any gene: 8. CDR3 length equals 14 residues.

This chain connects TRBV6-5 to TRBJ2-7, with TRBD2 matching over 7 bases. The CDR3 spans 15 residues. Germline lookup yields CDR1 MNHEY and CDR2 SVGAGI. The trim removed 0 bases at V and 2 bases at J, leaving 4 bases unmatched. CDR3 DNA: TGTGCCAGCAGTTACTCAATGGCGGGAGCCTACGAGCAGTACTTC. Translating it yields CASSYSMAGAYEQYF.

The genes are TRBV25-1 and TRBJ2-7; D call uncertain. The CDR3 has 14 amino acids. In germline, CDR1 is MGHDK, CDR2 SYGVNS. Trimming pared 1 base from V and 0 bases from J, leaving 7 bases between. CDR3 loop: CASSEFGGSYEQYF. In nucleotides, the CDR3 is TGTGCCAGCAGTGAATTTGGCGGCTCCTACGAGCAGTACTTC.